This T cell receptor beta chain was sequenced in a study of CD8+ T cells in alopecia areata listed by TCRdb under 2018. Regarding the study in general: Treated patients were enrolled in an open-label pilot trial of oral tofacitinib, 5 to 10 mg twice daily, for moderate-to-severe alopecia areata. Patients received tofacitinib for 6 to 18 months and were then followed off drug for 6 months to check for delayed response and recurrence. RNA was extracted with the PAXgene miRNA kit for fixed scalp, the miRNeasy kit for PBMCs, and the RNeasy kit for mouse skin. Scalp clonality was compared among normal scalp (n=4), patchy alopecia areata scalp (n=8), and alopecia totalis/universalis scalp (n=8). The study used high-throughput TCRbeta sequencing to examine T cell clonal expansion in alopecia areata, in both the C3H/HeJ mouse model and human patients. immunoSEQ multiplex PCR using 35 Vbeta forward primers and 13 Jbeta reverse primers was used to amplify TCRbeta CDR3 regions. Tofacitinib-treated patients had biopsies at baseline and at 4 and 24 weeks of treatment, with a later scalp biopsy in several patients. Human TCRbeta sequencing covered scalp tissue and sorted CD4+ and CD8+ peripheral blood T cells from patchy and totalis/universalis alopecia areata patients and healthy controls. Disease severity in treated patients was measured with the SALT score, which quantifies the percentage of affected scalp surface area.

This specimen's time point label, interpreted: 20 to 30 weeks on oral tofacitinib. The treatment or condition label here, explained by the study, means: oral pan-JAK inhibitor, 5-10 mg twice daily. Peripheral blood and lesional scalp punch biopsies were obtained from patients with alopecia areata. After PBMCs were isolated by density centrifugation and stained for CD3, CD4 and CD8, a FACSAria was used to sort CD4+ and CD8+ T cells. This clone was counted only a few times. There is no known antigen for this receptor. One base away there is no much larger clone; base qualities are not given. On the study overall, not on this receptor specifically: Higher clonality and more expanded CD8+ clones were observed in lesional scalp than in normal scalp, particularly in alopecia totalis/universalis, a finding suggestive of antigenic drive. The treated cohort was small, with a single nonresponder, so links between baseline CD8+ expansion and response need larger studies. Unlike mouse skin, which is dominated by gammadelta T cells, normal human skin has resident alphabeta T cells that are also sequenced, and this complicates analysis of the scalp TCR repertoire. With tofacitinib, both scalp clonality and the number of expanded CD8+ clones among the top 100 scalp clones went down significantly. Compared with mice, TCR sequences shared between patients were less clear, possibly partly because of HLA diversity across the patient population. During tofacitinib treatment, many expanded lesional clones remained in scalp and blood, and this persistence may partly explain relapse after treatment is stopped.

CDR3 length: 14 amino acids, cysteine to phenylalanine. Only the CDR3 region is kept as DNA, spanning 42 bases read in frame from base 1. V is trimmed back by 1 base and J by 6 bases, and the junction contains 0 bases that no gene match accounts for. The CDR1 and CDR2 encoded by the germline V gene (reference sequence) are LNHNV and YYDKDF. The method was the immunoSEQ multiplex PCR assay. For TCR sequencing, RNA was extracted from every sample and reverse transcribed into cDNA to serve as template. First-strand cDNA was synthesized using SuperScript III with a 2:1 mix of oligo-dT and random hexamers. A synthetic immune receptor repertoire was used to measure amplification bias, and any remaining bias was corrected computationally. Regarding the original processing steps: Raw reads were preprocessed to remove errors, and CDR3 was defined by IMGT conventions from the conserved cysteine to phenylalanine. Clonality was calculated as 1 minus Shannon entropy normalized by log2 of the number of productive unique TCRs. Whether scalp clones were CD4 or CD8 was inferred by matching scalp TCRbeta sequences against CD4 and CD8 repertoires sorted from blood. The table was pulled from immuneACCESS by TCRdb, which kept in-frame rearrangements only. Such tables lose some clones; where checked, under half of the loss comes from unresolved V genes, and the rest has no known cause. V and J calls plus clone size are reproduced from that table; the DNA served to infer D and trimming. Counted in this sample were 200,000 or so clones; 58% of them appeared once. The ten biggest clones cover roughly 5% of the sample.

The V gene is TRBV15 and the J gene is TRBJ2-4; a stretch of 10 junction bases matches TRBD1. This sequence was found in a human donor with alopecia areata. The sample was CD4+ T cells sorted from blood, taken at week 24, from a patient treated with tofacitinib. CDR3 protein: CATSRGTGGNIQYF. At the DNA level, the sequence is TGTGCCACCAGCAGAGGGACAGGGGGAAACATTCAGTACTTC.